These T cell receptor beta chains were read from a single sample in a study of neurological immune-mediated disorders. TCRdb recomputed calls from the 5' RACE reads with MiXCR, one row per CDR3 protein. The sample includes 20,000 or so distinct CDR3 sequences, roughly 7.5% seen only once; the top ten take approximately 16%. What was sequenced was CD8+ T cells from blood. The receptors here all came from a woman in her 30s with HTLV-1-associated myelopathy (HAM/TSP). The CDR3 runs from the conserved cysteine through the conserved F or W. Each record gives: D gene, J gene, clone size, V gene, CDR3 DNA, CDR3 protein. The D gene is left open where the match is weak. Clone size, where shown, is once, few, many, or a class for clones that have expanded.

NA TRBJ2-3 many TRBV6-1 TGTGCCAGCAGTATGGGTCCTGACACAGATACGCAGTATTTT CASSMGPDTDTQYF
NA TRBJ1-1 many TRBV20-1 TGCAGTGCTAGTCGCCAGCAGGCGGCTGAAGCTTTCTTT CSASRQQAAEAFF
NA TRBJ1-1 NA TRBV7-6 TGTGCCAGCAGCTCCGGGCACAACACTGAAGCTTTCTTT CASSSGHNTEAFF
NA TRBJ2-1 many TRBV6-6 TGTGCCACTCAAGTATTTGATGAGCAGTTCTTC CATQVFDEQFF
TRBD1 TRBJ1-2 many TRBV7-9 TGTGCCAGCAGCCCGCCAGGGGGCTATGGCTACACCTTC CASSPPGGYGYTF
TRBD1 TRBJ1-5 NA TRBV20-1 TGCAGTGCTAGAGATCCGACAGGGACGAATCAGCCCCAGCATTTT CSARDPTGTNQPQHF
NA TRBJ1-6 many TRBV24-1 TGTGCCACCAGGAGCTCCTATAATTCACCCCTCCACTTT CATRSSYNSPLHF
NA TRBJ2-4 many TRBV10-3 TGTGCCATCAGTGAGCCTACTGGGGCCAAAAACATTCAGTACTTC CAISEPTGAKNIQYF
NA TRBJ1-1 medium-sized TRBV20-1 TGCAGTGCTAGGGCCACGGGGAGGAACACTGAAGCTTTCTTT CSARATGRNTEAFF
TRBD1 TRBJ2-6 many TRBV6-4 TGTGCCAGCAGTCAGTCAGGGGGCGCTGGGGCCAACGTCCTGACTTTC CASSQSGGAGANVLTF
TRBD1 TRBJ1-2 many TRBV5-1 TGCGCCAGCAGCTTTACAGGGGGAAATGGCTACACCTTC CASSFTGGNGYTF
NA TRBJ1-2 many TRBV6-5 TGTGCCAGCAGTCCCGAGGGGGATATATGGGGCTACACCTTC CASSPEGDIWGYTF
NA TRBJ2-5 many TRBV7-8 TGTGCCAGCAGCTTAATCGTAACGAGACATCCATCGCGGTGGGAAGAAGAGACCCAGTACTTC CASSLIVTRHPSRWEEETQYF
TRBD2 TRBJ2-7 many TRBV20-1 TGCAGTGCTAGAGATCTCACTAGCGGGGAGAGCTCCTACGAGCAGTACTTC CSARDLTSGESSYEQYF
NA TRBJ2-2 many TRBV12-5 TGTGCTAGTGGTCAGGGAGGCGGGGAGCTGTTTTTT CASGQGGGELFF
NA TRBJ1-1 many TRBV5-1 TGCGCCAGCAGCTTTTCGGAGGGGATGGGTGGCACTGAAGCTTTCTTT CASSFSEGMGGTEAFF
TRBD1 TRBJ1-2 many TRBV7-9 TGTGCCAGCAGTCCTCCGGGACAGGGGAGAGACTATGGCTACACCTTC CASSPPGQGRDYGYTF